This TCR beta chain was recorded in a study of a mutant IDH1 vaccine in newly diagnosed glioma. Profiling relied on immunoSEQ multiplex PCR, and the TCRdb table lists in-frame clones only, not all of them. The data hold around 50,000 clones, with around 89% observed a single time. On this clone: What it binds is not known.

Trimming pared 5 bases from V and 0 bases from J, leaving 7 bases between. The CDR3 extends over 13 amino acids. Germline V gives CDR1 SGHVS, CDR2 FNYEAQ. Time point indicated: week 35, safety follow-up. Mutant IDH1 20-mer peptide, at 300 ug, made up each vaccine dose, with topical imiquimod. The chain links TRBV7-6 to TRBJ1-1, with D hard to call. This sequence originates from a woman aged 40 to 50 with glioma. Sequenced material: PBMCs, taken from a glioma patient whose treatment included an IDH1 peptide vaccine. The CDR3 protein is CASSPTVNTEAFF. The CDR3 DNA reads TGTGCCAGCAGCCCTACGGTGAACACTGAAGCTTTCTTT.